One sample yielded the 26 T cell receptor beta chains listed below, sequenced in a study of blood T cell repertoires in COVID-19. TCRdb keeps only in-frame clones here, not all; method: immunoSEQ multiplex PCR. Found here are hundreds of thousands of clones, 80% to 90% of them singletons; the top ten hold just under 9%. Sequenced material: PBMCs or T cells enriched from blood (not recorded which). Receptors were obtained from a man aged 35 to 55 who had recovered from COVID-19.

This chain connects TRBV5-5 to TRBJ1-5; D is unresolved. The germline CDR1 and CDR2 sequences are SGHKS and YYEKEE (reference sequence). The CDR3 runs to 14 residues. Trimming left V 0 bases short and J 4 bases short, with 8 bases between. This CDR3 is CASSLGPGNQPQHF. The CDR3 DNA sequence: TGTGCCAGCAGCTTGGGACCGGGGAATCAGCCCCAGCATTTT.

The chain uses TRBV28 and TRBJ1-4; D ambiguous. This CDR3 contains 14 residues. V was cut by 3 bases and J by 8 bases, with 13 bases left in between. CDR1 MDHEN and CDR2 SYDVKM come from the germline V gene. The CDR3 spells CASSFATSGEKLFF. DNA of the CDR3: TGTGCCAGCAGTTTTGCAACGTCGGGGGAAAAACTGTTTTTT.

This clone was recorded once. The chain joins TRBV9 to TRBJ2-2, with 12 positions matching TRBD2. The V and J ends lost 3 bases and 6 bases, in that order; junction bases with no gene match: 9. The CDR3 length is 17 residues. Germline lookup yields CDR1 SGDLS and CDR2 YYNGEE. The CDR3 is CASSGSSGRAVAGELFF. The CDR3 region has the DNA TGTGCCAGCAGCGGATCTAGCGGGAGGGCCGTCGCCGGGGAGCTGTTTTTT.

J is TRBJ2-1 and V is TRBV11-2, with 12 bases lining up with TRBD2. V lost 1 base and J lost 8; bases outside the gene matches: 6. Per the germline V gene, CDR1 is SGHAT and CDR2 is FQNNGV. The CDR3 contains 16 residues. The CDR3: CASSLVLAGGLDEQFF. CDR3 DNA sequence: TGTGCCAGCAGCTTAGTACTAGCGGGAGGCCTCGATGAGCAGTTCTTC.

The chain recombines TRBV4-3 with TRBJ2-3, with D possibly matching TRBD2 (6 bases). Germline V gives CDR1 LGHNA, CDR2 YSLEER. Trimming pared 4 bases from V and 0 bases from J, leaving 20 bases between. The CDR3 length is 18 residues. CDR3 bases: TGCGCCAGCAGCCCGTTCTCGGGAGAGGGATGGAGCACAGATACGCAGTATTTT. Protein product: CASSPFSGEGWSTDTQYF.

The genes are TRBV6-5 and TRBJ2-1, with 10 bases identical to TRBD1. The CDR3 spans 16 residues. Germline assignment: CDR1 MNHEY and CDR2 SVGAGI. After removal of 4 bases from V and 7 bases from J, the junction contained 10 bases not matched to a gene. The chain's CDR3 is CASSLTGQGSGNEQFF. CDR3 coding DNA: TGTGCCAGCAGTTTAACGGGACAGGGGTCTGGTAATGAGCAGTTCTTC.

The chain has TRBV7-9 and TRBJ1-1; no clear D gene. Per germline, CDR1 SEHNR and CDR2 FQNEAQ (reference sequence). The CDR3 runs to 14 residues. Trimming pared 3 bases from V and 3 bases from J, leaving 11 bases between. This chain's CDR3 is CASSFSGEDTEAFF. The DNA for the CDR3 is TGTGCCAGCAGCTTTAGCGGTGAGGACACTGAAGCTTTCTTT.

The chain employs TRBV6-6 and TRBJ2-2; D uncertain. V was pared by 6 bases and J by 5 bases, with 4 bases between. Germline CDR1 and CDR2: MNHNY and SVGAGI (reference sequence). The CDR3 consists of 11 residues. The CDR3 DNA follows: TGTGCCAGCAGGGCAACCGGGGAGCTGTTTTTT. Protein: CASRATGELFF.

The rearrangement links TRBV2 to TRBJ1-6, with TRBD1 matching 9 bases. V was pared by 5 bases and J by 10 bases, with 6 bases of the junction left unmatched. The CDR3 spans 14 residues. Germline V gene data show CDR1 as SNHLY and CDR2 as FYNNEI. CDR3 sequence (DNA): TGTGCCAGCAGTTACAGGGGGCAGCGATCACCCCTCCACTTT. Translating it yields CASSYRGQRSPLHF. Supplemented by reference TRBV2 and TRBJ1-6, the full variable domain reads EPEVTQTPSHQVTQMGQEVILRCVPISNHLYFYWYRQILGQKVEFLVSFYNNEISEKSEIFDDQFSVERPDGSNFTLKIRSTKLEDSAMYFCASSYRGQRSPLHFGNGTRLTVT.

The chain links TRBV6-1 to TRBJ2-6; tentatively, D is TRBD2 (5 bases). The CDR3 covers 18 residues. V was pared by 3 bases and J by 0 bases, with 15 bases between. The germline V gene encodes CDR1 MNHNS and CDR2 SASEGT. The CDR3 spells CASSDEGSPNSGANVLTF. In DNA, the CDR3 is TGTGCCAGCAGTGACGAGGGCAGTCCCAACTCTGGGGCCAACGTCCTGACTTTC.

Here the CDR3 reads CASSVVSQEVHTQYF. DNA for the CDR3: TGTGCCAGCAGCGTCGTTAGCCAAGAGGTACATACGCAGTATTTT. V gene TRBV7-6 combines with J gene TRBJ2-3; D gene unclear. V gave up 5 bases and J gave up 7 bases, with 19 bases separating them. The CDR3 consists of 15 residues. Germline V gene lookup returns CDR1 SGHVS and CDR2 FNYEAQ. Based on the CDR3 plus reference TRBV7-6 and TRBJ2-3, the full variable domain is GAGVSQSPRYKVTKRGQDVALRCDPISGHVSLYWYRQALGQGPEFLTYFNYEAQQDKSGLPNDRFSAERPEGSISTLTIQRTEQRDSAMYRCASSVVSQEVHTQYFGPGTRLTVL.

This chain uses TRBV30 with TRBJ2-2; D ambiguous. Germline V gives CDR1 GTSNPN, CDR2 SVGIG (reference sequence). This CDR3 region has 12 residues. Trimming took off 4 bases at V and 0 bases at J, with 3 bases between the two ends. The CDR3 DNA reads as TGTGCCTGGACAGCGAACACCGGGGAGCTGTTTTTT. The encoded protein is CAWTANTGELFF.

The CDR3 nucleotides are TGTGCCAGCAGCGCTACTAGCGGGGAAGAGACCCAGTACTTC. This gives the protein CASSATSGEETQYF. The chain uses TRBV9 and TRBJ2-5; TRBD2 aligns across 10 bases. V lost 3 bases, J lost 3 bases, and 2 bases stayed unmatched. The germline V gene encodes CDR1 SGDLS and CDR2 YYNGEE. This CDR3 comprises 14 residues.

The chain combines TRBV4-1 with TRBJ2-3, with D possibly matching TRBD2 (5 bases). Germline V gene lookup returns CDR1 MGHRA and CDR2 YSYEKL. V shed 5 bases and J shed 8 bases, with 20 bases lying between them. CDR3 length: 15 residues. CDR3 loop: CASSKVGFGEITQYF. CDR3 nucleotides: TGCGCCAGCAGCAAAGTGGGGTTTGGGGAGATTACGCAGTATTTT.

The chain has TRBV27 and TRBJ1-2, with a tentative D call TRBD1 (6 bases). V lost 8 bases and J lost 1, with 11 bases in between. Germline CDR1 MNHEY, CDR2 SMNVEV (reference sequence). The CDR3 totals 13 residues. CDR3: CASATGINYGYTF. The CDR3 DNA reads as TGTGCCAGCGCAACAGGGATTAACTATGGCTACACCTTC.

The chain links TRBV19 to TRBJ2-3; 8 positions agree with TRBD2. The CDR3 sequence is 17 residues long. In germline, CDR1 is LNHDA, CDR2 SQIVND (reference sequence). V dropped 7 bases and J dropped 0; count of bases not matched to a gene: 12. CDR3: CASTDRVTSGSTDTQYF. The CDR3 region has the DNA TGTGCCAGTACCGACCGCGTTACTAGCGGCAGCACAGATACGCAGTATTTT.

Here the CDR3 DNA reads TGTGCCAGCAGCTTAAGACTAGTTAGCTTCGAGCAGTACTTC. Protein: CASSLRLVSFEQYF. The chain uses TRBV7-2 and TRBJ2-7, with D maybe TRBD2 (6 bases). Trimming pared 2 bases from V and 6 bases from J, leaving 14 bases between. The CDR3 totals 14 residues. The V gene's germline CDR1 is SGHTA and CDR2 FQGNSA.

This clone was seen just once. The chain uses TRBV28 and TRBJ1-2; possibly TRBD1 for D (6 bases). This CDR3 is 14 amino acids long. V was pared by 4 bases and J by 4 bases, with 13 bases between. From germline, CDR1 is MDHEN and CDR2 SYDVKM. CDR3 DNA: TGTGCCAGCAGTTCCCCGGGACACCTCTATGGCTACACCTTC. Translation: CASSSPGHLYGYTF.

The DNA for the CDR3 is TGTGCCACCAGCCCCCCAGAGAACACTGAAGCTTTCTTT. Protein sequence: CATSPPENTEAFF. This chain uses TRBV15 with TRBJ1-1, with no clear D. The germline V gene has CDR1 LNHNV and CDR2 YYDKDF (reference sequence). The CDR3 covers 13 residues. V was trimmed by 5 bases and J by 1 base, leaving 8 bases between them. Full variable domain (outside the CDR3, taken from reference TRBV15 and TRBJ1-1): DAMVIQNPRYQVTQFGKPVTLSCSQTLNHNVMYWYQQKSSQAPKLLFHYYDKDFNNEADTPDNFQSRRPNTSFCFLDIRSPGLGDTAMYLCATSPPENTEAFFGQGTRLTVV.

This chain joins TRBV19 and TRBJ1-5; perhaps TRBD1 as D (5 bases). Germline lookup yields CDR1 LNHDA and CDR2 SQIVND (reference sequence). The CDR3 loop spans 16 amino acids. V lost 1 base to trimming and J lost 2 bases, with 12 bases between them. The CDR3 DNA is TGTGCCAGTAGTATAGCCAGGTGGGGGGGCAATCAGCCCCAGCATTTT. Residues: CASSIARWGGNQPQHF.

The V call is TRBV11-2, the J call TRBJ2-4; D uncertain. V lost 0 bases, J lost 6 bases, and 9 bases lay in between. Germline loops: CDR1 SGHAT, CDR2 FQNNGV. The CDR3 extends over 14 amino acids. CDR3 nucleotide sequence: TGTGCCAGCAGCTTAGATACGGGTGCAAACATTCAGTACTTC. This encodes CASSLDTGANIQYF.

The V and J genes are TRBV7-6 and TRBJ2-3, with D perhaps TRBD2 (5 bases). The V gene's germline CDR1 is SGHVS and CDR2 FNYEAQ. V dropped 5 bases and J dropped 1 base, with 13 bases sitting between them. The CDR3 has 15 residues. Written as DNA, the CDR3 is TGTGCCAGCAGCCCAGACTGGCGGGGCACAGATACGCAGTATTTT. Translating it yields CASSPDWRGTDTQYF.

The chain links TRBV5-4 to TRBJ2-3; D may be TRBD2 (6 bases). Per germline, CDR1 SGHNT and CDR2 YYREEE (reference sequence). V lost 0 bases and J lost 1, with 15 bases in between. This CDR3 has 17 amino acids. The CDR3 region has the DNA TGTGCCAGCAGCTTGGTTGGGGGGAACTATGGCACAGATACGCAGTATTTT. Translated: CASSLVGGNYGTDTQYF.

The chain has TRBV29-1 and TRBJ1-2; 9 bases are shared with TRBD1. Per germline, CDR1 SQVTM and CDR2 ANQGSEA. CDR3 size: 14 residues. V trimming: 7 bases; J trimming: 7 bases; junction bases outside the gene matches: 13. For the CDR3, the DNA is TGCAGCGCTGCCGGGACAGGGTTATACTCTGGCTACACCTTC. This codes for CSAAGTGLYSGYTF.

This sequence joins TRBV29-1 and TRBJ2-5; D is uncertain. The CDR3 sequence is 12 residues long. CDR1 and CDR2 from the germline V gene are SQVTM and ANQGSEA. Trimming pared 4 bases from V and 1 base from J, leaving 7 bases between. CDR3 in amino acids: CSVGGSQETQYF. The CDR3 region has the DNA TGCAGCGTTGGTGGCAGCCAAGAGACCCAGTACTTC.

This chain links TRBV19 with TRBJ1-1, with a possible D match to TRBD1 (6 bases). This CDR3 is 17 amino acids long. V shed 4 bases and J shed 0 bases, with 18 bases lying between them. Germline V gene sequence: CDR1 LNHDA, CDR2 SQIVND (reference sequence). Written as DNA, the CDR3 is TGTGCCAGTAGTACCCTCCAGGGGCTACCGATGAACACTGAAGCTTTCTTT. This codes for CASSTLQGLPMNTEAFF.